Listed below are T cell receptor beta chains from one sample, sequenced in a study of T-cell reconstitution after alpha-beta-depleted transplantation in children. TCRdb recomputed calls from the PCR reads with MiXCR, one row per CDR3 protein. The data show 250,000 to 400,000 distinct CDR3 sequences, with about a quarter seen just once and 11% held by the top ten. Sequencing was performed on PBMCs, mostly from graft donor cells, taken 180 days after TCRalphabeta/CD19-depleted stem cell transplant. The receptors come from a male patient between 5 and 17 years old who had a stem cell transplant for acute lymphoblastic leukemia, so the T cells may come from the graft donor. Each CDR3 is given with its conserved first and last residue. The order of the fields is clone size, J gene, V gene, D gene, CDR3 DNA, CDR3 protein. The D gene is left open where the match is weak. Part of the rows lack a size; the others show once, few, many or a class for expanded clones.

clone size: once; J gene: TRBJ1-2; V gene: TRBV20-1; D gene: TRBD1; CDR3 DNA: TGCAGTGCAAGACAGGGGGCAAGGGGCTACCCCTTC; CDR3 protein: CSARQGARGYPF
clone size: few; J gene: TRBJ2-5; V gene: TRBV12-3/TRBV12-4; D gene: TRBD2; CDR3 DNA: TGTGCCAGCAACAAGGGACTAGCGGGAGTGGAGACCCAGTACTTC; CDR3 protein: CASNKGLAGVETQYF
clone size: .; J gene: TRBJ2-6; V gene: TRBV11-2; D gene: .; CDR3 DNA: TGTGCCAGCAGCTTAGACAGGGGAATTCCTGGGTCAGGGGCCAACGTCCTGACTTTC; CDR3 protein: CASSLDRGIPGSGANVLTF
clone size: .; J gene: TRBJ2-1; V gene: TRBV21-1; D gene: .; CDR3 DNA: TGTGCCACTACGCCGGGACTAGCGGCCAAGCCCTACAATGAGCAGTTCTTC; CDR3 protein: CATTPGLAAKPYNEQFF
clone size: .; J gene: TRBJ2-5; V gene: TRBV18; D gene: .; CDR3 DNA: TGTGCCAGCTCACCACAACCGTACCAAGAGACCCAGTACTTC; CDR3 protein: CASSPQPYQETQYF
clone size: .; J gene: TRBJ1-6; V gene: TRBV15; D gene: .; CDR3 DNA: TGTGCCACCAGCAGAGACCTCTCCTATAATTCACCCCTCCACTTT; CDR3 protein: CATSRDLSYNSPLHF
clone size: .; J gene: TRBJ2-2; V gene: TRBV12-3/TRBV12-4; D gene: .; CDR3 DNA: TGTGCCAGCACCTTGAGCGTAAAGCGGGCGTCGACCGGGGAGCTGTTTTTT; CDR3 protein: CASTLSVKRASTGELFF
clone size: .; J gene: TRBJ2-3; V gene: TRBV7-9; D gene: .; CDR3 DNA: TGTGCCAGCAGCTTAAGGAGGGTCGCAGATACGCAGTATTTT; CDR3 protein: CASSLRRVADTQYF
clone size: once; J gene: TRBJ2-3; V gene: TRBV5-1; D gene: TRBD2; CDR3 DNA: TGCGCCAGCAGCTTCGGTAGCGGGAGTGCAGATACGCAGTATTTT; CDR3 protein: CASSFGSGSADTQYF
clone size: .; J gene: TRBJ2-1; V gene: TRBV12-3/TRBV12-4; D gene: TRBD2; CDR3 DNA: TGTGCCAGCACCGGGACTAGCGGGGCCCGGCAAGAGCAGTTCTTC; CDR3 protein: CASTGTSGARQEQFF
clone size: few; J gene: TRBJ2-6; V gene: TRBV5-5; D gene: .; CDR3 DNA: TGTGCCAGCAGTCAGGGCCCCAGAGGGGCCAACGTCCTGACTTTC; CDR3 protein: CASSQGPRGANVLTF
clone size: few; J gene: TRBJ2-3; V gene: TRBV7-8; D gene: TRBD2; CDR3 DNA: TGTGCCAGCAGCTTAGGGGGACTAGCGGGAGTAGATACGCAGTATTTT; CDR3 protein: CASSLGGLAGVDTQYF
clone size: .; J gene: TRBJ2-5; V gene: TRBV5-5; D gene: .; CDR3 DNA: TGTGCCAGCAGCTTGGCGCTGGTGTCAGGGGCTTCCCAAGAGACCCAGTACTTC; CDR3 protein: CASSLALVSGASQETQYF
clone size: few; J gene: TRBJ2-3; V gene: TRBV29-1; D gene: .; CDR3 DNA: TGCAGCGCCCGGGACCTAGGGGGTACAGATACGCAGTATTTT; CDR3 protein: CSARDLGGTDTQYF
clone size: .; J gene: TRBJ2-5; V gene: TRBV9; D gene: TRBD2; CDR3 DNA: TGTGCCAGCAGCGTAGGCCCCACTAGCGGACAAGAGACCCAGTACTTC; CDR3 protein: CASSVGPTSGQETQYF
clone size: few; J gene: TRBJ2-6; V gene: TRBV20-1; D gene: .; CDR3 DNA: TGCAGTGCTCCCTTTGGGGGCAGTTCCTCTGGGGCCAACGTCCTGACTTTC; CDR3 protein: CSAPFGGSSSGANVLTF
clone size: few; J gene: TRBJ1-5; V gene: TRBV6-1; D gene: .; CDR3 DNA: TGTGCCAGCAGTCCCAAGGGGTGGAGCAATCAGCCCCAGCATTTT; CDR3 protein: CASSPKGWSNQPQHF
clone size: .; J gene: TRBJ2-7; V gene: TRBV24-1; D gene: .; CDR3 DNA: TGTGCCACCGAATGGACTGACTACGAGCAGTACTTC; CDR3 protein: CATEWTDYEQYF
clone size: .; J gene: TRBJ2-2; V gene: TRBV5-5; D gene: TRBD2; CDR3 DNA: TGTGCCAGCAGCTCGATTTGGACTAGCGGAAACACCGGGGAGCTGTTTTTT; CDR3 protein: CASSSIWTSGNTGELFF
clone size: .; J gene: TRBJ2-1; V gene: TRBV20-1; D gene: TRBD2; CDR3 DNA: TGCAGTGCTCGACGGACTAGCTGGGATGAGCAGTTCTTC; CDR3 protein: CSARRTSWDEQFF
clone size: few; J gene: TRBJ1-1; V gene: TRBV25-1; D gene: .; CDR3 DNA: TGTGCCAGCAGTCACGCAGGGAGCACTGAAGCTTTCTTT; CDR3 protein: CASSHAGSTEAFF
clone size: .; J gene: TRBJ2-3; V gene: TRBV7-3; D gene: TRBD2; CDR3 DNA: TGTGCCAGCAGCTTAAGGGTGGGAGGGCCCACAGATACGCAGTATTTT; CDR3 protein: CASSLRVGGPTDTQYF
clone size: few; J gene: TRBJ2-2; V gene: TRBV5-5; D gene: TRBD1; CDR3 DNA: TGTGCCAGCAGTAAGATATTCACCGGGACAGGGGCCAGCGGGGAGCTGTTTTTT; CDR3 protein: CASSKIFTGTGASGELFF
clone size: few; J gene: TRBJ2-6; V gene: TRBV10-3; D gene: .; CDR3 DNA: TGTGCCATCAGTGAGAGGGGGTCTGGGGCCAACGTCCTGACTTTC; CDR3 protein: CAISERGSGANVLTF
clone size: .; J gene: TRBJ1-4; V gene: TRBV20-1; D gene: .; CDR3 DNA: TGCAGTGCTAGTAAGCCAGGGACTGAAAAACTGTTTTTT; CDR3 protein: CSASKPGTEKLFF
clone size: .; J gene: TRBJ2-3; V gene: TRBV5-1; D gene: .; CDR3 DNA: TGCGCCAGCGGCGTGGACCTTTCAGATACGCAGTATTTT; CDR3 protein: CASGVDLSDTQYF
clone size: .; J gene: TRBJ1-1; V gene: TRBV4-1; D gene: .; CDR3 DNA: TGCGCCAGCAGCCGTCCAGGCATGAACACTGAAGCTTTCTTT; CDR3 protein: CASSRPGMNTEAFF
clone size: many; J gene: TRBJ2-7; V gene: TRBV5-5; D gene: .; CDR3 DNA: TGTGCCAGCAGCTTGGGGACTCCTTGGTTCACCTACGAGCAGTACTTC; CDR3 protein: CASSLGTPWFTYEQYF
clone size: .; J gene: TRBJ2-1; V gene: TRBV2; D gene: TRBD2; CDR3 DNA: TGTGCCAGCTCATGGACTAGCGGGAGTCATGAGCAGTTCTTC; CDR3 protein: CASSWTSGSHEQFF
clone size: few; J gene: TRBJ2-5; V gene: TRBV5-6; D gene: TRBD2; CDR3 DNA: TGTGCCAGCAGCCGATTTCTTGGACTAGCAGAGACCCAGTACTTC; CDR3 protein: CASSRFLGLAETQYF
clone size: .; J gene: TRBJ2-1; V gene: TRBV7-2; D gene: .; CDR3 DNA: TGTGCCAGCAGCTTAACTAGGAACAATGAGCAGTTCTTC; CDR3 protein: CASSLTRNNEQFF
clone size: .; J gene: TRBJ1-2; V gene: TRBV11-2; D gene: TRBD1; CDR3 DNA: TGTGCCAGCAGACGTCCCGGGACAGGGACCTATGGCTACACCTTC; CDR3 protein: CASRRPGTGTYGYTF
clone size: .; J gene: TRBJ2-7; V gene: TRBV7-3; D gene: .; CDR3 DNA: TGTGCCAGCAGCGCGTGGGACGGTTACGAGCAGTACTTC; CDR3 protein: CASSAWDGYEQYF
clone size: many; J gene: TRBJ2-4; V gene: TRBV20-1; D gene: .; CDR3 DNA: TGCAGTGCTAGGCCCGCTAGCTTTAAGATAGCCAAAAACATTCAGTACTTC; CDR3 protein: CSARPASFKIAKNIQYF
clone size: .; J gene: TRBJ2-3; V gene: TRBV7-3; D gene: .; CDR3 DNA: TGTGCCAGCAGCTTAACTTTGGGCAGTATCCCCCTAGCAGGAGATACGCAGTATTTT; CDR3 protein: CASSLTLGSIPLAGDTQYF
clone size: .; J gene: TRBJ2-1; V gene: TRBV20-1; D gene: .; CDR3 DNA: TGCAGTGCTAGGGGGCGGATATATGAGCAGTTCTTC; CDR3 protein: CSARGRIYEQFF
clone size: .; J gene: TRBJ2-4; V gene: TRBV11-1; D gene: .; CDR3 DNA: TGTGCCAGCAGCTTAGGCGGGACAAGAGCCAAAAACATTCAGTACTTC; CDR3 protein: CASSLGGTRAKNIQYF
clone size: few; J gene: TRBJ1-1; V gene: TRBV5-1; D gene: .; CDR3 DNA: TGCGCCAGCAGCTTGAGAGACAGAAGGGCAAGCACTGAAGCTTTCTTT; CDR3 protein: CASSLRDRRASTEAFF
clone size: .; J gene: TRBJ2-2; V gene: TRBV3-1; D gene: TRBD2; CDR3 DNA: TGTGCCAGCAGTCTTGGACTAGTTGGGGAGCTGTTTTTT; CDR3 protein: CASSLGLVGELFF
clone size: many; J gene: TRBJ2-2; V gene: TRBV29-1; D gene: .; CDR3 DNA: TGCAGCGTTGGCCAGCTTCCCGGGGAGCTGTTTTTT; CDR3 protein: CSVGQLPGELFF
clone size: .; J gene: TRBJ2-2; V gene: TRBV5-1; D gene: .; CDR3 DNA: TGCGCCAGCAGCTGGACAGCCAACACCGGGGAGCTGTTTTTT; CDR3 protein: CASSWTANTGELFF
clone size: .; J gene: TRBJ1-2; V gene: TRBV7-8; D gene: .; CDR3 DNA: TGTGCCAGCAGCTTGCGTGTAGAGAACTATGGCTACACCTTC; CDR3 protein: CASSLRVENYGYTF
clone size: .; J gene: TRBJ2-4; V gene: TRBV6-5; D gene: TRBD2; CDR3 DNA: TGTGCCAGCAGTTACGTGGCGGGGGACAAAAACATTCAGTACTTC; CDR3 protein: CASSYVAGDKNIQYF
clone size: .; J gene: TRBJ2-1; V gene: TRBV15; D gene: .; CDR3 DNA: TGTGCCACCAGGACCTCCTGGGCAGCGAATGTCCGGGATGAGCAGTTCTTC; CDR3 protein: CATRTSWAANVRDEQFF
clone size: many; J gene: TRBJ2-7; V gene: TRBV5-1; D gene: .; CDR3 DNA: TGCGCCAGCAGCCAGCCGGGACAAGGGCCCGAGCAGTACTTC; CDR3 protein: CASSQPGQGPEQYF
clone size: few; J gene: TRBJ2-3; V gene: TRBV7-8; D gene: TRBD2; CDR3 DNA: TGTGCCAGCAGCCTGGGGGCGGGAGGCGGTACAGATACGCAGTATTTT; CDR3 protein: CASSLGAGGGTDTQYF
clone size: .; J gene: TRBJ2-2; V gene: TRBV3-1; D gene: TRBD2; CDR3 DNA: TGTGCCAGCAGCCGGGGGACTAGCGGGACCGGGGAGCTGTTTTTT; CDR3 protein: CASSRGTSGTGELFF
clone size: few; J gene: TRBJ2-7; V gene: TRBV20-1; D gene: .; CDR3 DNA: TGCAGTGCTAGGGGCAACTACGAGCAGTACTTC; CDR3 protein: CSARGNYEQYF
clone size: .; J gene: TRBJ2-1; V gene: TRBV20-1; D gene: TRBD2; CDR3 DNA: TGCAGTGCTAGAGATAGAGGCCGAGCCCGGTGGGGCGGGAGGGCAGGAGAGCAGTTCTTC; CDR3 protein: CSARDRGRARWGGRAGEQFF
clone size: few; J gene: TRBJ2-2; V gene: TRBV6-5; D gene: .; CDR3 DNA: TGTGCCAGCAGTTACCTGGGGGCAGGGACCGGGGAGCTGTTTTTT; CDR3 protein: CASSYLGAGTGELFF
clone size: .; J gene: TRBJ2-3; V gene: TRBV12-3/TRBV12-4; D gene: .; CDR3 DNA: TGTGCCAGCAGCTTACATGGGACGCTTCTCACAGATACGCAGTATTTT; CDR3 protein: CASSLHGTLLTDTQYF
clone size: few; J gene: TRBJ2-1; V gene: TRBV14; D gene: TRBD2; CDR3 DNA: TGTGCCAGCAGCGAGACTAGCGGGAGAGTCTTAGGGCATGAGCAGTTCTTC; CDR3 protein: CASSETSGRVLGHEQFF
clone size: few; J gene: TRBJ1-1; V gene: TRBV5-1; D gene: .; CDR3 DNA: TGCGCCAGCAGCTTGATGGGGCCGGGCACTGAAGCTTTCTTT; CDR3 protein: CASSLMGPGTEAFF
clone size: .; J gene: TRBJ2-2; V gene: TRBV5-1; D gene: TRBD2; CDR3 DNA: TGCGCCAGCAGCACTGGACTAGCGGGCCAGACCGGGGAGCTGTTTTTT; CDR3 protein: CASSTGLAGQTGELFF
clone size: many; J gene: TRBJ1-1; V gene: TRBV12-3/TRBV12-4; D gene: .; CDR3 DNA: TGTGCCAGCAGTTTAAGGATGAACACTGAAGCTTTCTTT; CDR3 protein: CASSLRMNTEAFF
clone size: .; J gene: TRBJ2-1; V gene: TRBV6-1; D gene: TRBD2; CDR3 DNA: TGTGCCAGCAGTCGACTAGCGGGGGAGCAGTTCTTC; CDR3 protein: CASSRLAGEQFF
clone size: .; J gene: TRBJ1-1; V gene: TRBV9; D gene: .; CDR3 DNA: TGTGCCAGCAGCGTCTTAAAGGGACAAGCTTTCTTT; CDR3 protein: CASSVLKGQAFF